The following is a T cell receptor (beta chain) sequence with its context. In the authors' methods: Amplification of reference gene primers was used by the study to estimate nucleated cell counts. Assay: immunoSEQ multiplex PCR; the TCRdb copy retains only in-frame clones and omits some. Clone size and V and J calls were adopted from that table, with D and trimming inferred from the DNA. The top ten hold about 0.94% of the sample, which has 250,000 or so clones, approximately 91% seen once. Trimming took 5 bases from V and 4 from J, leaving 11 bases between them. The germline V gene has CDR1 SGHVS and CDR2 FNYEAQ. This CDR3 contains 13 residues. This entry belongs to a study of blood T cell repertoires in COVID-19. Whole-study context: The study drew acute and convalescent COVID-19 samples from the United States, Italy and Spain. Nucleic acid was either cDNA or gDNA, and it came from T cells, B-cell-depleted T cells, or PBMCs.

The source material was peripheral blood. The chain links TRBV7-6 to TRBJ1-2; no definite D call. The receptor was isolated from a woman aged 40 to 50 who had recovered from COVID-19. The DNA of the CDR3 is TGTGCCAGCAGCCCTAGTGGCTTCTATGGCTACACCTTC. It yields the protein CASSPSGFYGYTF.